What follows is one T cell receptor beta chain and its context. This sample was included in a study of blood T cell repertoires in COVID-19. For the study at large: The United States, Italy and Spain supplied acute and convalescent COVID-19 samples. Sample material is recorded as cDNA or gDNA derived from T cells, B-cell-depleted T cells, or PBMCs.

As processed by the authors: Nucleated cell number was recorded as an estimate derived from reference gene primer amplification. Sequencing was performed with immunoSEQ multiplex PCR; in TCRdb, only in-frame clones are kept and a portion is missing. V and J calls and clone size are given by that table; D and trimming were obtained from the DNA. Of about 250,000 clones in the sample, about 80% are singletons; the top ten hold 7.5% to 10%. V shed 1 base and J 7 bases; nucleotides not matched to a gene: 8. The CDR3 extends over 17 amino acids. CDR1 and CDR2 (germline): LNHDA, SQIVND (reference sequence).

The chain has TRBV19 and TRBJ2-1; 12 nucleotides line up with TRBD2. The sample consisted of peripheral blood. The sequence was obtained from a man at least 80 years old with acute or convalescent COVID-19. The CDR3 nucleotides read TGTGCCAGTAGTATAGCCCGACTAGCGGGAGCGCAAAATGAGCAGTTCTTC. It translates to CASSIARLAGAQNEQFF.